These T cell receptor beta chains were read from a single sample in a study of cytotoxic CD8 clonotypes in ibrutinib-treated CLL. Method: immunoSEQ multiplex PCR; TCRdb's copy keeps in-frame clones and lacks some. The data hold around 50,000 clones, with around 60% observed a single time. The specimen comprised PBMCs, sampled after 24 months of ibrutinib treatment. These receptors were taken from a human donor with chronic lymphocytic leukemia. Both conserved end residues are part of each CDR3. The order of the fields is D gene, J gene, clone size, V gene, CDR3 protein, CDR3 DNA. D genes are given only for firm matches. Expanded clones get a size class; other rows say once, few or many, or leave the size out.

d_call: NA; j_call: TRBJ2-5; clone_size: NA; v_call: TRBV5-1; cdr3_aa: CASSLLTQETQYF; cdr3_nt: TGCGCCAGCAGCTTGTTGACTCAAGAGACCCAGTACTTC
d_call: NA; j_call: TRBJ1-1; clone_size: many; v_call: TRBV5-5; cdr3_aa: CASSYHTEAFF; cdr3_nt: TGTGCCAGCAGTTACCACACTGAAGCTTTCTTT
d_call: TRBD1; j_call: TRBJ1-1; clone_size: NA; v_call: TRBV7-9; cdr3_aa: CASSGRQGATEAFF; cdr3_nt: TGTGCCAGCAGCGGGAGGCAGGGGGCTACTGAAGCTTTCTTT
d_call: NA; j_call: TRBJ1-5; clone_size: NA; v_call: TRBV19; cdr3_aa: CASSISMGQPQHF; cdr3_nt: TGTGCCAGTAGTATCTCCATGGGTCAGCCCCAGCATTTT
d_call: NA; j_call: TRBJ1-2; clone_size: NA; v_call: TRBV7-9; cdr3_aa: CASSLADGAYGYTF; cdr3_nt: TGTGCCAGCAGCTTAGCGGACGGAGCATATGGCTACACCTTC
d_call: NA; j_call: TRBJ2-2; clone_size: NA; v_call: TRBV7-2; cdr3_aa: CASRPLGRANTGELFF; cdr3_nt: TGTGCCAGCAGACCCTTGGGCAGGGCTAACACCGGGGAGCTGTTTTTT
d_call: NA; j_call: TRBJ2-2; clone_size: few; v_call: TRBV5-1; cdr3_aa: CASSFGRNTGELFF; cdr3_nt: TGCGCCAGCAGCTTCGGAAGGAACACCGGGGAGCTGTTTTTT
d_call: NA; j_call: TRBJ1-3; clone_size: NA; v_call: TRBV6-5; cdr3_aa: CASSLRGSWGNTIYF; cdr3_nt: TGTGCCAGCAGTCTAAGGGGTTCCTGGGGAAACACCATATATTTT
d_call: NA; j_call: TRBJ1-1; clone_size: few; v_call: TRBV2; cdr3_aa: CASSLDRTTEAFF; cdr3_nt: TGTGCCAGCAGTCTTGACAGAACCACTGAAGCTTTCTTT
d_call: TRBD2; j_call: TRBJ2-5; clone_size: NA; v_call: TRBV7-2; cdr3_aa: CASSLASGRKETQYF; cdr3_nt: TGTGCCAGCAGCTTAGCTAGCGGGAGGAAAGAGACCCAGTACTTC
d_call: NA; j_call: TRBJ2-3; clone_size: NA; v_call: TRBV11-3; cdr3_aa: CASSLQEGTQYF; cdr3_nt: TGTGCCAGCAGCTTACAAGAAGGTACGCAGTATTTT
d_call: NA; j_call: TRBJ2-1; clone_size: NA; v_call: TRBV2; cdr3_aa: CASSDWRRYNEQFF; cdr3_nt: TGTGCCAGCAGTGACTGGAGGAGGTACAATGAGCAGTTCTTC
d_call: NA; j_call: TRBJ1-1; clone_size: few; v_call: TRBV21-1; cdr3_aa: CASSKDGDRRQPDTEAFF; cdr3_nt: TGTGCCAGCAGCAAAGATGGAGACAGGAGGCAACCAGACACTGAAGCTTTCTTT
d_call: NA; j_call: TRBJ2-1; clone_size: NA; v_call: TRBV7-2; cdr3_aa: CASSLAGATYNEQFF; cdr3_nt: TGTGCCAGCAGCTTAGCGGGAGCGACCTACAATGAGCAGTTCTTC
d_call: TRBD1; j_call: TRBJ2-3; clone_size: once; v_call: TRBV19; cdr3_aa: CASSIEQGATDTQYF; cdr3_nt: TGTGCCAGTAGTATAGAGCAGGGGGCCACAGATACGCAGTATTTT
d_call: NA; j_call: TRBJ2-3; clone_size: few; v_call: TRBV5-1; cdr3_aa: CASRSGPGTDTQYF; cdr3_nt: TGCGCCAGCAGGTCGGGACCCGGCACAGATACGCAGTATTTT
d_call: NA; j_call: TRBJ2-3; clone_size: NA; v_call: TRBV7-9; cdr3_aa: CASSPSTDTQYF; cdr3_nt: TGTGCCAGCAGCCCGAGCACAGATACGCAGTATTTT
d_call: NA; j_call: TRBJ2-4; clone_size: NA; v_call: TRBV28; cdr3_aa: CASSLSRPEDSKNIQYF; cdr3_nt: TGTGCCAGCAGTTTATCCCGGCCGGAAGACTCCAAAAACATTCAGTACTTC
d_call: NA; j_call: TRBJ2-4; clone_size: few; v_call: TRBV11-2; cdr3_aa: CASRPKSFGGDIQYF; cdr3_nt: TGTGCCAGCAGACCAAAATCCTTCGGCGGGGACATTCAGTACTTC
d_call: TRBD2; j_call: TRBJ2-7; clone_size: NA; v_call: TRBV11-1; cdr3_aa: CASSLGGILAGVYEQYF; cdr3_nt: TGTGCCAGCAGCTTAGGCGGGATACTAGCGGGAGTTTACGAGCAGTACTTC
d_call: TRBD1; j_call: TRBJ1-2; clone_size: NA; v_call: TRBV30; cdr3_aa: CAWSEGQYYGYTF; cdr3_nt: TGTGCCTGGAGTGAGGGACAGTACTATGGCTACACCTTC
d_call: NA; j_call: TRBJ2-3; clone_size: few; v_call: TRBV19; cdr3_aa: CASSIHLPDTQYF; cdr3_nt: TGTGCCAGTAGTATCCACCTCCCAGATACGCAGTATTTT
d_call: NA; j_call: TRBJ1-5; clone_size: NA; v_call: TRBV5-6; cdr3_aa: CASSLAGDQPQHF; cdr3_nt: TGTGCCAGCAGCTTGGCCGGGGATCAGCCCCAGCATTTT
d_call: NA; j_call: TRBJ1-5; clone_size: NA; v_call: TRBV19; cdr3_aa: CASSQVWQPQHF; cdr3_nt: TGTGCCAGTAGTCAGGTATGGCAGCCCCAGCATTTT
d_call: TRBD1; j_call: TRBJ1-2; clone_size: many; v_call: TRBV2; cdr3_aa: CASKWDRADNYGYTF; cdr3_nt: TGTGCCAGCAAATGGGACAGGGCCGACAACTATGGCTACACCTTC
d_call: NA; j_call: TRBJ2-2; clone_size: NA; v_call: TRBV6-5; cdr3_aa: CASSYSRAGNTGELFF; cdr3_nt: TGTGCCAGCAGTTACTCTCGGGCAGGAAACACCGGGGAGCTGTTTTTT
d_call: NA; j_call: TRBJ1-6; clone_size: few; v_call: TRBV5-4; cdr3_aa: CASSSKRDNSPLHF; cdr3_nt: TGTGCCAGCAGCTCGAAGCGGGATAATTCACCCCTCCACTTT
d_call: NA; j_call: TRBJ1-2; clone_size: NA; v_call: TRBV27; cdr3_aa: CASRPNAGATTNYGYTF; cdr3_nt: TGTGCCAGCAGACCCAACGCAGGGGCAACCACTAACTATGGCTACACCTTC
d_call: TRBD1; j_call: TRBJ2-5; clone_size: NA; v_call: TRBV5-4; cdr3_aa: CASRPGQGNQETQYF; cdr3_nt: TGTGCCAGCAGACCGGGACAGGGGAACCAAGAGACCCAGTACTTC
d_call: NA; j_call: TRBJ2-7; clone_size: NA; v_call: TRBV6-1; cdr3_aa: CASSPGTGSSYEQYF; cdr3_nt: TGTGCCAGCAGTCCCGGGACGGGATCCTCCTACGAGCAGTACTTC
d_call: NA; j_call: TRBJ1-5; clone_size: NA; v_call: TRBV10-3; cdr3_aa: CASSPFTGFNQPQHF; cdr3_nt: TGTGCCAGCAGTCCCTTTACAGGGTTCAATCAGCCCCAGCATTTT
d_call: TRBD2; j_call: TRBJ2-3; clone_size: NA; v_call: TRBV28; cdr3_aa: CASSVLSGGTRNTQYF; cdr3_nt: TGTGCCAGCAGTGTACTTAGCGGGGGGACCCGCAATACGCAGTATTTT
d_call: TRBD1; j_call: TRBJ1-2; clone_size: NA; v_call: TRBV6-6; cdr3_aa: CASSRDRGPGYTF; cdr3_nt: TGTGCCAGCAGCCGGGACAGGGGGCCAGGCTACACCTTC
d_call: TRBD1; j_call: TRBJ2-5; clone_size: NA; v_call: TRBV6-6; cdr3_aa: CASSDAQGARETQYF; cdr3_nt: TGTGCCAGCAGTGATGCCCAGGGGGCGAGAGAGACCCAGTACTTC
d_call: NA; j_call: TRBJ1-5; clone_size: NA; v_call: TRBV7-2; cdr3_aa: CASSTDSQYQPQHF; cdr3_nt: TGTGCCAGCAGCACCGACAGTCAGTATCAGCCCCAGCATTTT
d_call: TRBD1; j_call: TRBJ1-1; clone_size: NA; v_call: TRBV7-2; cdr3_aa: CASSPWDRGGSAFF; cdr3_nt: TGTGCCAGCAGCCCCTGGGACAGGGGCGGATCGGCTTTCTTT
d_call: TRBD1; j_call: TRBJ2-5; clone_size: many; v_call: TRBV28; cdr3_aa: CASSYRDSPVRETQYF; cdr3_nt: TGTGCCAGCAGTTACCGGGACAGTCCCGTCAGAGAGACCCAGTACTTC
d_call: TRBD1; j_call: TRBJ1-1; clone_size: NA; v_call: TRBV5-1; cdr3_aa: CASSGGQGLNTEAFF; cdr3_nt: TGCGCCAGCAGCGGAGGACAGGGTCTGAACACTGAAGCTTTCTTT
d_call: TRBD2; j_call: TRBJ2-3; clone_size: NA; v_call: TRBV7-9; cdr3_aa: CASSLVLAGMGPDTQYF; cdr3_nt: TGTGCCAGCAGCTTAGTCCTAGCGGGAATGGGGCCAGATACGCAGTATTTT
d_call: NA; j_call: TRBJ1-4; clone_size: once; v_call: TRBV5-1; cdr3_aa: CASSLGGRSEKLFF; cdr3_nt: TGCGCCAGCAGCTTGGGGGGGCGCAGTGAAAAACTGTTTTTT
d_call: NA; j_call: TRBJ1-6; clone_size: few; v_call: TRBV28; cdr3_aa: CASSPGPGRSPLHF; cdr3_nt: TGTGCCAGCAGTCCCGGGCCCGGGAGATCACCCCTCCACTTT
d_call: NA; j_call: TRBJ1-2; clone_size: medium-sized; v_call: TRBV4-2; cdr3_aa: CASSQDNQGLIGYTF; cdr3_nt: TGTGCCAGCAGCCAAGATAATCAGGGCCTCATCGGCTACACCTTC
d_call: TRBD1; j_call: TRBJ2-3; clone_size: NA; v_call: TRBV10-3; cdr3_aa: CAISESGTGGVKYF; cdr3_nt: TGTGCCATCAGTGAGTCTGGGACAGGAGGTGTTAAGTATTTT
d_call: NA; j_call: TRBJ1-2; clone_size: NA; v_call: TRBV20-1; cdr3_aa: CSATGDGYTF; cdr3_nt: TGCAGCGCTACCGGGGATGGCTACACCTTC
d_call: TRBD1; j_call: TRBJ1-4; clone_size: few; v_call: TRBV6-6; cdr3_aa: CASSYSRGPEKLFF; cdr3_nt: TGTGCCAGCAGTTACTCCAGGGGGCCTGAAAAACTGTTTTTT
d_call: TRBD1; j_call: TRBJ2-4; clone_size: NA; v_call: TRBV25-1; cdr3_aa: CASSGTPGTALKNIQYF; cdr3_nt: TGTGCCAGCAGTGGTACCCCCGGGACAGCGTTAAAAAACATTCAGTACTTC
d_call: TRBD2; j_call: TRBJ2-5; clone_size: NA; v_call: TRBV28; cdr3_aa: CASSLVPGLAGLQETQYF; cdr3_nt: TGTGCCAGCAGTCTCGTACCGGGACTAGCGGGGCTACAAGAGACCCAGTACTTC
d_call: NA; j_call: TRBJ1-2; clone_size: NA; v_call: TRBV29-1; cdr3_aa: CPGGSYGYTF; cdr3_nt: TGCCCCGGGGGCTCGTATGGCTACACCTTC
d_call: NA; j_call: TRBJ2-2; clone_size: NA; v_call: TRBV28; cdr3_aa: CASSQSVRTGELFF; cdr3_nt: TGTGCCAGCAGCCAATCCGTCAGGACCGGGGAGCTGTTTTTT
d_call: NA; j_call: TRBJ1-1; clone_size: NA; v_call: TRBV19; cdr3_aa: CASSIGRDTEAFF; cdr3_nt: TGTGCCAGTAGTATCGGGCGTGACACTGAAGCTTTCTTT